The next 28 T cell receptor beta chains were all read from a single sample in a study of tissue T cells after allogeneic stem cell transplantation. Time point in this sample: mouse harvest day 7 after allogeneic transplant. Tail vein injection delivered 10^7 T-cell-depleted bone marrow cells and 10^6 splenic CD5+ T cells. The assay was immunoSEQ multiplex PCR, and TCRdb's table has in-frame clones only and misses some. The sample consists of roughly 5,500 clones, 49% of them appearing once. Sample: gut tissue. All receptors come from a female BALB/c mouse given C57BL/6 T cells with graft-versus-host disease after an allogeneic hematopoietic cell transplant.

For this clone: Gene names and germline refer to mouse. Read sequence stops 1 residue before the CDR3 end, and the germline J gene provides the missing end. This chain links TRBV29 with TRBJ2-4; weak D call: TRBD2 (7 bases). Trimming pared 4 bases from V and 6 bases from J, leaving 11 bases between. Germline loops: CDR1 MSHET, CDR2 SYDVDS. The CDR3 is made up of 13 amino acids. CDR3 DNA (partial): TGTGCTAGCAGTTACGGGGGGCTGAACACCTTGTAC. It specifies CASSYGGLNTLY. The whole CDR3 is CASSYGGLNTLYF.

This clone came up a few times. The genes are named according to mouse. Read coverage stops 1 residue before the CDR3 terminus; the germline J gene supplies the remainder. The chain combines TRBV26 with TRBJ2-7; a possible D gene is TRBD1 (7 bases). Germline CDR1 KGHPV, CDR2 FQNQEV (reference sequence). The CDR3 is 13 residues long. Trimming left V 4 bases short and J 3 bases short, with 10 bases between. The CDR3 here is CASSQGADYEQYF. The CDR3 bases that were read are TGTGCCAGCAGTCAGGGGGCGGACTATGAACAGTAC.

In regard to this clone: Mouse gene names apply. The missing CDR3 end, 1 residue past where the read stops, is filled in from the germline J gene. The chain carries TRBV26 and TRBJ2-5, with D unclear. Germline V CDR1 and CDR2: KGHPV, FQNQEV (reference sequence). The ends were cut back, 4 bases at V and 0 bases at J, with 8 bases in the middle. The length of the CDR3 is 14 residues. Partial CDR3 DNA: TGTGCCAGCAGTCAACAAATTAACCAAGACACCCAGTAC. Translation: CASSQQINQDTQY. The whole CDR3 protein reads CASSQQINQDTQYF.

On this clone itself: The gene names here belong to mouse. The read comes to an end 1 residue before the CDR3 does, leaving the germline J gene to fill in the end. The identical CDR3 is also encoded by other nucleotide sequences in the sample. V usage is TRBV26 and J usage is TRBJ1-1; perhaps TRBD1 as D (6 bases). V gave up 4 bases and J gave up 5 bases, with 11 bases separating them. Germline assignment: CDR1 KGHPV and CDR2 FQNQEV (reference sequence). The CDR3 loop spans 13 amino acids. CDR3 bases read: TGTGCCAGCAGTCGACAGGAGGGGACAGAAGTCTTC. Protein sequence: CASSRQEGTEVF. The CDR3, in full, reads CASSRQEGTEVFF.

Sample share makes this clone medium-sized. Gene and germline names: mouse. The read stops 1 residue short of the end of the CDR3; the missing end is completed from the germline J gene. The chain is built from TRBV26 and TRBJ1-2; D gene uncertain. Trimming cost V 7 bases and J 1 base, with 10 bases left between them. Germline values: CDR1 KGHPV, CDR2 FQNQEV (reference sequence). CDR3 length: 13 amino acids. CDR3 bases read: TGTGCCAGCACCCGGGAACTAAACTCCGACTACACC. Translated, it gives CASTRELNSDYT. The entire CDR3 is CASTRELNSDYTF.

Notes on this clone: Genes and germline are mouse. The CDR3 is cut off 1 residue early in the read; its end comes from the germline J gene. V and J are TRBV26 and TRBJ1-6; maybe TRBD1 (6 bases). TRBJ1-6 is filed as an ORF, its function uncertain. The CDR3 extends over 15 amino acids. CDR1 and CDR2 from the germline V gene are KGHPV and FQNQEV (reference sequence). With 5 bases removed from V and 4 bases from J, the gap between germline ends came to 12 bases. The DNA read from the CDR3 is TGTGCCAGCAGTTCATCGGACAGATATAATTCGCCCCTCTAC. The encoded protein is CASSSSDRYNSPLY. The full-length CDR3 reads as CASSSSDRYNSPLYF.

This clone occurred once. Gene names and germline refer to mouse. The CDR3 end falls 1 residue outside the read, so it is completed with the germline J gene. This sequence joins TRBV13-2 and TRBJ2-4, with 9 bases fitting TRBD2. The trim removed 2 bases at V and 1 base at J, leaving 5 bases unmatched. Per the germline V gene, CDR1 is NNHNN and CDR2 is SYGAGS (reference sequence). The CDR3 extends over 16 amino acids. The CDR3 DNA, read in part, is TGTGCCAGCGGTGAAACTGGGGGGAAGGGTCAAAACACCTTGTAC. It yields the protein CASGETGGKGQNTLY. The CDR3 as a whole reads CASGETGGKGQNTLYF.

A remark on this clone: Gene names refer to mouse genes. The read finishes 1 residue shy of the CDR3 end, and the germline J gene is used to complete it. V is TRBV16 and J is TRBJ1-1; TRBD1 is a possible D gene (6 bases). This CDR3 is 11 amino acids long. Per the germline V gene, CDR1 is SGHSA and CDR2 is FRNQAP. The V end was cut by 6 bases, the J end by 4 bases, with 6 bases between. The covered CDR3 bases are TGTGCAAGCAGACAGGGCACAGAAGTCTTC. It codes for CASRQGTEVF. The entire CDR3 protein is CASRQGTEVFF.

With regard to this clone: Mouse gene names and germline throughout. The read is 1 residue too short to cover the CDR3 end, so that end is filled in from the germline J gene. The V gene is TRBV26, the J gene TRBJ2-4; D gene ambiguous. CDR3 length equals 14 residues. In germline, CDR1 is KGHPV, CDR2 FQNQEV (reference sequence). V was shortened by 4 bases and J by 0 bases, with 8 bases between the two germline ends. CDR3 DNA, as far as it was read: TGTGCCAGCAGTCCCCGACAAAGTCAAAACACCTTGTAC. Protein: CASSPRQSQNTLY. The CDR3, in full, reads CASSPRQSQNTLYF. Looking up the rest from reference TRBV26 and TRBJ2-4 gives the full variable domain: NSKVIQTPRYLVKGQGQKAKMRCIPEKGHPVVFWYQQNKNNEFKFLINFQNQEVLQQIDMTEKRFSAECPSNSPCSLEIQSSEAGDSALYLCASSPRQSQNTLYFGAGTRLSVL.

Remarks on this clone: Genes and germline come from the mouse. The read comes to an end 1 residue before the CDR3 does, leaving the germline J gene to fill in the end. V gene TRBV13-2 combines with J gene TRBJ1-2, with 7 positions matching TRBD1. Germline-derived CDR1 and CDR2 are NNHNN and SYGAGS (reference sequence). The CDR3 has 12 residues. J was trimmed by 5 bases and V by 3 bases; bases with no gene match: 1. The CDR3 protein is CASGAQGSDYTF. The CDR3 DNA, read in part, is TGTGCCAGCGGTGCACAGGGGTCCGACTACACC.

This clone showed up just a few times. Gene names and germline refer to mouse. From the germline J gene comes the end of the CDR3, since the read stops 1 residue before it. V usage is TRBV31 and J usage is TRBJ2-3, with D unclear. Germline CDR1 is GKSSPN and CDR2 is SITVG. Between the trimmed V and J ends, which lost 0 bases and 0 bases, there was a span of 10 bases. The CDR3 extends over 15 amino acids. CDR3 in amino acids: CAWSLGSSSAETLYF. Partial CDR3 DNA: TGTGCCTGGAGTCTGGGGTCATCTAGTGCAGAAACGCTGTAT.

As concerns this clone: Genes and germline are mouse. The CDR3 extends 1 residue past the end of the read, so its final part is completed from the germline J gene. The V call is TRBV26, the J call TRBJ1-2; 8 bases are shared with TRBD1. The CDR3 consists of 13 residues. With 3 bases clipped from V and 4 bases from J, the junction kept 1 base outside the gene matches. Germline lookup yields CDR1 KGHPV and CDR2 FQNQEV (reference sequence). The covered CDR3 bases are TGTGCCAGCAGTCTCACAGGGGGCTCCGACTACACC. Its translation is CASSLTGGSDYT. In full, the CDR3 is CASSLTGGSDYTF.

About this clone itself: These gene names are mouse names. With the read ending 1 residue before the CDR3 end, the germline J gene is used to fill in that end. V and J are TRBV20 and TRBJ1-1; a possible D gene is TRBD1 (6 bases). Germline loops: CDR1 GFQATS, CDR2 STVNSAI. This CDR3 region has 13 residues. The V end was cut by 0 bases, the J end by 11 bases, with 16 bases between. This CDR3 is CGARDPGQRGVFF. Partial CDR3 DNA: TGTGGTGCTAGGGATCCCGGACAGCGGGGGGTCTTC.

Points on this clone: All gene names here are mouse names. The read comes to an end 1 residue before the CDR3 does, leaving the germline J gene to fill in the end. V is TRBV13-2 and J is TRBJ2-4; perhaps TRBD2 as D (5 bases). The CDR3 has 13 residues. V shed 5 bases and J shed 0 bases, with 7 bases lying between them. In germline, CDR1 is NNHNN, CDR2 SYGAGS (reference sequence). The DNA read from the CDR3 is TGTGCCAGCGGAGGACTTAGTCAAAACACCTTGTAC. As protein: CASGGLSQNTLY. The full CDR3 sequence reads CASGGLSQNTLYF.

As concerns this clone: Gene names and germline refer to mouse. The CDR3 DNA, read in part, is TGTGCCAGCAGCCAACTCAGGGAAGGTGCAGAAACGCTGTAT. This encodes CASSQLREGAETLY. The full CDR3 protein reads CASSQLREGAETLYF. The chain joins TRBV2 to TRBJ2-3, with a tentative D call TRBD1 (5 bases). The CDR3 is cut off 1 residue early in the read; its end comes from the germline J gene. V lost 2 bases and J lost 1, with 10 bases in between. Germline CDR1 reads LGHNA; CDR2 reads YSYQKL. This CDR3 is 15 amino acids long.

Regarding this clone: All gene names here are mouse names. The read comes to an end 1 residue before the CDR3 does, leaving the germline J gene to fill in the end. The chain links TRBV26 to TRBJ2-4; tentative D call: TRBD1 (5 bases). The CDR3 has 14 residues. Per germline, CDR1 KGHPV and CDR2 FQNQEV (reference sequence). Trimming took 4 bases from V and 3 from J, leaving 11 bases between them. Incomplete CDR3 DNA: TGTGCCAGCAGTCCCCACAGGAGACAAAACACCTTGTAC. This translates into CASSPHRRQNTLY. The full CDR3 is CASSPHRRQNTLYF.

Turning to this clone: Gene names follow the mouse nomenclature. Sequencing ends 1 residue short of the CDR3 end; the germline J gene provides the rest. This chain uses TRBV26 with TRBJ2-5; no clear D gene. Germline CDR1 KGHPV, CDR2 FQNQEV (reference sequence). There are 15 residues in the CDR3. The V gene lost 1 base and the J gene lost 2 bases, with 10 bases spanning the gap. The CDR3 DNA, read in part, is TGTGCCAGCAGTCTGTACCTGGCCTCCCAAGACACCCAGTAC. Residues: CASSLYLASQDTQY. The CDR3, in full, reads CASSLYLASQDTQYF.

As to this clone: Gene names are mouse gene names. The read gets to within 1 residue of the CDR3 end, and the germline J gene fills in the rest. J is TRBJ2-2 and V is TRBV16; TRBD1 is a possible D gene (5 bases). CDR1 is SGHSA, CDR2 FRNQAP, per germline. The CDR3 extends over 15 amino acids. The ends were cut back, 0 bases at V and 5 bases at J, with 10 bases in the middle. CDR3 DNA (partial): TGTGCAAGCAGCTTAGAAACAGGCGGGACCGGGCAGCTCTAC. It translates to CASSLETGGTGQLY. The entire CDR3 protein reads CASSLETGGTGQLYF.

A remark on this clone: All gene names here are mouse names. Read coverage stops 1 residue before the CDR3 terminus; the germline J gene supplies the remainder. The J gene is TRBJ2-5, the V gene TRBV23; the D call TRBD2 from the table was never checked on the DNA. The CDR3 spans 14 residues. Per the germline V gene, CDR1 is KGHTA and CDR2 is FQNQQP. CDR3 amino acids: CSSSQPWDQDTQYF. CDR3 DNA (partial): TGCTCCAGCAGTCAACCCTGGGACCAAGACACCCAGTAC.

Comments on this clone: The listed genes are named as in mouse. Sequencing ends 1 residue short of the CDR3 end; the germline J gene provides the rest. The J gene is TRBJ1-1, the V gene TRBV3; 9 nucleotides match TRBD1. CDR3 length: 15 amino acids. CDR1 is SNHLY, CDR2 FYNGKV, per germline (reference sequence). The junction had 2 bases not matched to a gene; V was cut back by 3 bases and J by 0 bases. The CDR3 loop is CASSLGQGANTEVFF. The part of the CDR3 DNA that was read is TGTGCCAGCAGCTTGGGACAGGGTGCAAACACAGAAGTCTTC.

This clone is categorized as medium-sized. Genes and germline come from the mouse. With the read ending 1 residue before the CDR3 end, the germline J gene is used to fill in that end. This chain uses TRBV2 with TRBJ2-7, with 11 bases identical to TRBD2. The V gene's germline CDR1 is LGHNA and CDR2 YSYQKL. V was pared by 7 bases and J by 4 bases, with 3 bases of the junction left unmatched. This CDR3 has 13 residues. CDR3 in amino acids: CASKTGGVYEQYF. Incomplete CDR3 DNA: TGTGCCAGCAAGACTGGGGGGGTGTATGAACAGTAC.

As concerns this clone: The gene names given are mouse names. The read finishes 1 residue shy of the CDR3 end, and the germline J gene is used to complete it. The chain employs TRBV26 and TRBJ1-1; perhaps TRBD1 as D (5 bases). Between the trimmed V and J ends, which lost 4 bases and 1 base, there was a span of 7 bases. The CDR3 length is 13 residues. The germline CDR1 and CDR2 sequences are KGHPV and FQNQEV (reference sequence). This chain's CDR3 is CASSPDKNTEVFF. The DNA read from the CDR3 is TGTGCCAGCAGTCCGGACAAAAACACAGAAGTCTTC. The whole variable domain, filled in from reference TRBV26 and TRBJ1-1, reads NSKVIQTPRYLVKGQGQKAKMRCIPEKGHPVVFWYQQNKNNEFKFLINFQNQEVLQQIDMTEKRFSAECPSNSPCSLEIQSSEAGDSALYLCASSPDKNTEVFFGKGTRLTVV.

With regard to this clone: Gene and germline names: mouse. The observed sequence ends 1 residue before the CDR3 terminus, with the missing tail filled in from the germline J gene. The chain has TRBV26 and TRBJ2-4; D remains ambiguous. The CDR3 extends over 13 amino acids. Germline V gives CDR1 KGHPV, CDR2 FQNQEV (reference sequence). V shed 2 bases and J shed 2 bases, with 5 bases lying between them. CDR3 DNA, as far as it was read: TGTGCCAGCAGTCTGGCCAATCAAAACACCTTGTAC. This translates into CASSLANQNTLY. The full CDR3 reads CASSLANQNTLYF.

Concerning this clone itself: Gene names refer to mouse genes. The CDR3 end is not reached by the read, which stops 1 residue before it; the germline J gene fills it in. The chain is built from TRBV26 and TRBJ2-7; TRBD2 matches 9 bases. The V segment lost 4 bases and the J segment 0 bases; nucleotides outside the gene matches: 4. CDR1 is KGHPV and CDR2 is FQNQEV in the germline V gene (reference sequence). The CDR3 sequence is 15 residues long. The sequenced CDR3 bases are TGTGCCAGCAGTCCCGGGACTGGGAGCTCCTATGAACAGTAC. Translated: CASSPGTGSSYEQY. From start to end, the CDR3 is CASSPGTGSSYEQYF. Drawing the rest from reference TRBV26 and TRBJ2-7, the complete variable domain is NSKVIQTPRYLVKGQGQKAKMRCIPEKGHPVVFWYQQNKNNEFKFLINFQNQEVLQQIDMTEKRFSAECPSNSPCSLEIQSSEAGDSALYLCASSPGTGSSYEQYFGPGTRLTVL.

Concerning this clone itself: Mouse names are used for the genes. The CDR3 end falls 1 residue outside the read, so it is completed with the germline J gene. The V call is TRBV26, the J call TRBJ1-4, with D perhaps matching TRBD1 (6 bases). V dropped 6 bases and J dropped 4 bases, with 9 bases sitting between them. The CDR3 is 13 amino acids. Germline values: CDR1 KGHPV, CDR2 FQNQEV (reference sequence). CDR3 amino acids: CASSRDNNERLFF. CDR3 DNA (partial): TGTGCCAGCAGCCGGGACAACAACGAAAGATTATTT.

As regards this clone: Genes here carry mouse names. The read falls 1 residue short of the CDR3 end, and the missing part is taken from the germline J gene. The V gene is TRBV26, the J gene TRBJ2-1, with 10 bases identical to TRBD2. This CDR3 has 16 residues. Germline values: CDR1 KGHPV, CDR2 FQNQEV (reference sequence). J gave up 2 bases and V 1 base, and 2 bases lay outside the gene matches. The part of the CDR3 DNA that was read is TGTGCCAGCAGTCTGTTGGGACTGGGGTACTATGCTGAGCAGTTC. Protein product: CASSLLGLGYYAEQF. In full, the CDR3 reads CASSLLGLGYYAEQFF. The full variable domain, in which reference TRBV26 and TRBJ2-1 provide the parts outside the CDR3, is NSKVIQTPRYLVKGQGQKAKMRCIPEKGHPVVFWYQQNKNNEFKFLINFQNQEVLQQIDMTEKRFSAECPSNSPCSLEIQSSEAGDSALYLCASSLLGLGYYAEQFFGPGTRLTVL.

As concerns this clone: The listed genes are named as in mouse. The CDR3 extends 1 residue past the end of the read, so its final part is completed from the germline J gene. This sequence joins TRBV2 and TRBJ2-3, with D possibly TRBD1 on 6 matching bases. V shed 4 bases and J shed 1 base, with 6 bases lying between them. The germline gives CDR1 LGHNA, CDR2 YSYQKL. The CDR3 length is 13 residues. The CDR3 loop is CASSRQGAETLYF. The sequenced part of the CDR3 DNA is TGTGCCAGCAGCCGACAGGGTGCAGAAACGCTGTAT.

Turning to this clone: All gene names here are mouse names. The read ends 1 residue shy of where the CDR3 ends; the end is completed using the germline J gene. This chain links TRBV3 with TRBJ2-5, with D possibly matching TRBD2 (6 bases). Germline V CDR1 and CDR2: SNHLY, FYNGKV (reference sequence). There are 14 residues in the CDR3. With 3 bases removed from V and 2 bases from J, the gap between germline ends came to 9 bases. The CDR3 loop reads CASSFTGGQDTQYF. Partial CDR3 DNA: TGTGCCAGCAGCTTTACGGGGGGCCAAGACACCCAGTAC. Together with reference TRBV3 and TRBJ2-5, the CDR3 gives the full variable domain: GPKVLQIPSHQIIDMGQMVTLNCDPVSNHLYFYWYKQILGQQMEFLVNFYNGKVMEKSKLFKDQFSVERPDGSYFTLKIQPTALEDSAVYFCASSFTGGQDTQYFGPGTRLLVL.